The next 8 T cell receptor beta chains were all read from a single sample in a study of cytotoxic CD8 clonotypes in ibrutinib-treated CLL. Only in-frame clones appear in the TCRdb table, and some are missing; sequencing was by immunoSEQ multiplex PCR. The sample carries about 150,000 clones, around three quarters recorded once. The material sequenced was PBMCs, taken after 12 months of ibrutinib treatment. The receptors were sampled from a human donor with chronic lymphocytic leukemia.

The V call is TRBV19, the J call TRBJ1-2; D gene unclear. Trimming took 8 bases from V and 3 from J, leaving 4 bases between them. This CDR3 is 10 amino acids long. Germline CDR1 is LNHDA and CDR2 is SQIVND (reference sequence). CDR3 bases: TGTGCCAGTGGGGACTATGGCTACACCTTC. Amino acid sequence: CASGDYGYTF.

This CDR3 is CAWDGAGPTGELFF. The CDR3 nucleotides are TGTGCCTGGGACGGGGCAGGGCCCACCGGGGAGCTGTTTTTT. The V gene is TRBV30, the J gene TRBJ2-2, with D perhaps given as TRBD1 or TRBD2 (5 bases each). Per the germline V gene, CDR1 is GTSNPN and CDR2 is SVGIG (reference sequence). The CDR3 is 14 amino acids. The V end was cut by 5 bases, the J end by 4 bases, with 14 bases between.

The chain carries TRBV5-6 and TRBJ2-4; possible D gene TRBD1, 5 bases. The CDR3 sequence is 15 residues long. Per germline, CDR1 SGHDT and CDR2 YYEEEE. Trimming removed 4 bases from V and 1 base from J, with 12 bases in between. The CDR3, as DNA: TGTGCCAGCAGCGCTGCTACAGGCGCCAAAAACATTCAGTACTTC. This gives the protein CASSAATGAKNIQYF.

In nucleotides, the CDR3 is TGTGCCAGCAACCCGGGACTAGCGCTGAACACCGGGGAGCTGTTTTTT. Its translation: CASNPGLALNTGELFF. The chain joins TRBV14 to TRBJ2-2; 10 bases align to TRBD2. The CDR3 has 16 amino acids. V lost 7 bases to trimming and J lost 1 base; unmatched junction nucleotides: 6. CDR1 is SGHDN, CDR2 FVKESK, per germline.

The V gene is TRBV7-8, the J gene TRBJ2-1; 9 bases fit TRBD2. Trimming took 1 base from V and 7 from J; bases not matched to a gene: 11. Germline assignment: CDR1 SGHVS and CDR2 FQNEAQ. This CDR3 spans 17 amino acids. The CDR3 reads CASSLGFTAGGVNEQFF. In DNA, the CDR3 is TGTGCCAGCAGCTTAGGTTTCACGGCGGGAGGGGTAAATGAGCAGTTCTTC.

The V and J genes are TRBV2 and TRBJ1-5; TRBD1 is a possible D gene (5 bases). Germline V lookup: CDR1 SNHLY, CDR2 FYNNEI. The CDR3 runs 13 residues. V lost 7 bases, J lost 3 bases, and 10 bases lay in between. CDR3 DNA sequence: TGTGCCAGCAATAACAGGTTCAATCAGCCCCAGCATTTT. Protein: CASNNRFNQPQHF.

V is TRBV5-1 and J is TRBJ1-2, with 7 bases fitting TRBD1. Per the germline V gene, CDR1 is SGHRS and CDR2 is YFSETQ. The CDR3 contains 12 residues. With V trimmed by 1 base and J by 8 bases, 2 bases remained unmatched. Here the CDR3 reads CASSLTGEGYTF. CDR3 DNA sequence: TGCGCCAGCAGCTTGACAGGGGAGGGCTACACCTTC.

The CDR3 sequence: CATSSMQAGGQLGSSGANVLTF. The CDR3, as DNA: TGTGCCACCAGCAGCATGCAGGCGGGAGGGCAATTAGGGAGCTCTGGGGCCAACGTCCTGACTTTC. V is TRBV15 and J is TRBJ2-6; 9 bases are a match to TRBD2. J gave up 0 bases and V 3 bases, and 18 bases lay outside the gene matches. CDR3 length: 22 residues. CDR1 and CDR2 (germline): LNHNV, YYDKDF (reference sequence).